The entry below describes one T cell receptor beta chain. The source of the sample is a study of blood T cell repertoires in COVID-19. Categorization into cohorts depended on clinical history that participants reported. The assay was immunoSEQ multiplex PCR, and TCRdb's table has in-frame clones only and misses some. The sample includes about 260,000 clones, approximately 90% seen only once; the top ten take approximately 4%. Germline CDR1 SGHNT, CDR2 YENEEA. The V segment lost 5 bases and the J segment 5 bases; nucleotides outside the gene matches: 6. The CDR3 length is 15 residues. The receptor comes from a woman in her twenties or thirties with acute COVID-19. The sequenced sample was PBMCs or T cells enriched from blood (not recorded which). The chain is built from TRBV11-3 and TRBJ2-7, with TRBD2 identical over 13 bases. The CDR3 nucleotides are TGTGCCAGCAGCCTTGGGACTAGCGGGAATAACGAGCAGTACTTC. Translated: CASSLGTSGNNEQYF. The complete variable domain, with remaining parts taken from reference TRBV11-3 and TRBJ2-7, reads EAGVVQSPRYKIIEKKQPVAFWCNPISGHNTLYWYLQNLGQGPELLIRYENEEAVDDSQLPKDRFSAERLKGVDSTLKIQPAELGDSAVYLCASSLGTSGNNEQYFGPGTRLTVT.